Here is one T cell receptor beta chain with its context. Its antigen is currently not known. No quality values exist for individual bases; no much larger clone is one base distant. In total, about 650 healthy bone marrow donors made up the cohort. Cohort members were all nominally healthy when sampled, although unrecorded immune exposures were likely present. The donor tested CMV seropositive, placing the donor among the 250 to 350 seropositive members of the cohort. A peripheral blood sample was provided by each donor, and peripheral blood mononuclear cells were used for TCR beta sequencing. The Qiagen DNeasy Blood Extraction Kit was used to extract genomic DNA from the blood cell samples. From cysteine to phenylalanine, the CDR3 is 15 amino acids long. Only CDR3 DNA is held: 45 bases, read in frame from base 1. Trimming removed 1 base from V and 0 bases from J, leaving 10 bases between the germline ends. The germline V gene (reference sequence) sets CDR1 to LNHDA and CDR2 to SQIVND.

The library was produced with the immunoSEQ multiplex PCR assay. A mixture of 60 forward primers for TCR Vbeta segments and 13 reverse primers for TCR Jbeta segments was used in the multiplex PCR. The CDR3 region of rearranged TCR beta genes was amplified from genomic DNA with a multiplex PCR assay. On the Illumina HiSeq System, the amplified TCR beta libraries were sequenced as 87-base-pair reads. On the authors' methods: Across the 670 or so repertoires, a later analysis counted 75 million to 90 million unique TCR beta chains, approximately 12 million of which were shared by at least two donors. Raw reads were error-corrected and collapsed into unique sequences by a nearest-neighbor algorithm in which closely related sequences were merged to remove PCR and sequencing errors. CDR3 sequences were aligned to IMGT reference sequences to assign V, D and J gene segments. For a sequence to be retained, a match of at least six nucleotides to both a V gene segment and a J gene segment was required. A rearrangement was called productive if the CDR3 had no stop codons and remained in frame with V and J, and every other rearrangement was called non-productive. CDR3 was defined according to IMGT convention as the region running from the second conserved V-encoded cysteine to the conserved J-encoded phenylalanine. In an earlier analysis of around 600 of the donors, sequences lacking an unambiguous match to a single V gene segment were excluded. In an earlier analysis of several hundred of the donors, a V segment was called functional when productive rearrangements were above 56.7%, and segregating when the standard deviation between donors exceeded 5%. A statistical classification framework was developed to diagnose cytomegalovirus status using the catalog of TCR beta chain sequences. A later analysis assigned V and J genes by comparing TCR nucleotide sequences with IMGT/GENE-DB human TR gene sequences. Using the TCRdist pipeline, a later analysis assigned CDR3 sequences along with most-parsimonious VDJ recombination scenarios. A later analysis defined each TCR beta chain by its CDR3 amino acid sequence plus V-gene family, and excluded reads lacking a unique V-gene family. In a later analysis, around 650 highly shared, low-generation-probability nucleotide sequences were removed to address suspected cross-contamination and a sequencing artifact. A later analysis calculated a clonal expansion index for each public chain from normalized within-repertoire ranks of inferred template counts. In a later analysis, generation probabilities were computed with a VDJ recombination model fitted to out-of-frame rearrangements, and the resulting probabilities were checked against IGoR. In a later analysis, TCR-TCR, TCR-HLA and TCR-CMV co-occurrence was scored with hypergeometric tests, and a repertoire-size bias correction was applied to TCR pairs. False discovery rates were estimated in a later analysis by permuting HLA or CMV assignments 20 times. In a later analysis, co-occurring TCRs were grouped using DBSCAN, with TCRdist sequence similarity added in when clustering inside HLA-allele-positive subsets. Co-occurrence clustering excluded repertoires with fewer than 30,000 or more than 120,000 public chains, plus five with anomalous nucleotide sharing. TCRdb holds this immuneACCESS table with in-frame rearrangements only. Some clones are missing; in checked studies, unresolved V genes explain under half, and the rest has no known cause. The DNA was the basis for D and trimming; V, J and clone size are from that table. This sample holds over 150,000 clones; about two thirds were observed only once. Of the sample, around 4% falls within the top ten clones.

This specimen belongs to a study of cytomegalovirus exposure and HLA in healthy donors (dated by TCRdb to the late 2010s). For context, the study as a whole: According to an earlier analysis of a few hundred of the donors, roughly 180 million T cells yielded roughly 110 million unique TCR beta sequences and approximately 300 Gb of sequence data. An early release covering 550 to 700 HLA-typed donors comprised roughly 300 gigabases of sequencing data and around 85 million unique TCR sequences. Of the approximately 370 genotyped donors, less than 85% were placed in the genetic ancestry cluster associated with self-reported Caucasian donors. The study was designed to test whether signatures of past pathogen exposure could be identified by cataloging public T cell receptors. The T cell repertoires of under 700 subjects were profiled by immunosequencing and related to cytomegalovirus serostatus. Along with the roughly 700-subject first cohort, a separate validation cohort of over a hundred different subjects was used. To predict cytomegalovirus infection status, the study combined high-throughput TCR immunosequencing, statistical association of individual TCRs with disease status, and machine learning. A later analysis re-examined previously published TCR beta repertoires from more than 600 donors and added high-resolution HLA genotyping to investigate patterns of TCR occurrence. Rather than drawing on any new phenotypic data, the later analysis identified candidate immune exposures from TCR beta sequences and the way those sequences occurred across donors. An earlier analysis of approximately 500 of the donors applied high-throughput TCR beta sequencing to assess whether each TCR beta V gene segment acted as functional or pseudogenic. Donor age, sex, ethnicity and CMV serostatus were compiled together with the repertoire data. In a later genetic analysis, genome-wide SNP genotypes for about 65% of the roughly 670 donors were used, and that subset was treated as a discovery cohort. All discovery cohort repertoires had been generated on a single sequencing platform. Class I and class II HLA loci were covered by the typing at four-digit resolution. Typing coverage differed by locus: A, B, C, DRB1 and DQB1 were typed in roughly 620-640 donors, DQA1 in about 550, DPA1 in 600 to 610, and DPB1 in 472. Four or five DR-DQ haplotypes were handled as single units for association and clustering, since linkage in the cohort was strong. Among 398 genotyped donors of the cohort, an average of about 240,000 unique TCR beta nucleotide sequences were sequenced per donor, 15% to 20% of them non-productive. Broader findings and caveats from the paper: In a later analysis, HLA-associated TCR beta chains were found to be more clonally expanded and to have lower generation probabilities than equally common non-associated chains. Because counts were too low, about 18 rarely observed V segments, including chromosome 9 orphons, were excluded from the earlier analysis of several hundred of the donors. A cluster of highly shared sequence variants was judged likely to be a technical artifact of the sequencing pipeline. According to a later analysis, most CMV-associated TCR beta chains appeared to be HLA-restricted, and the HLA associations seemed to be driven largely by CMV exposure. Strong co-occurrence of HLA alleles, especially DR and DQ, made assigning TCR associations to individual alleles difficult. Because some donors lacked HLA typing at each locus, the association tests relied only on the typed subset. Roughly uniform sequencing depth across donors was assumed in presence/absence analyses, although this assumption may not hold. In a later analysis, 16,951 TCR beta sequences were associated with specific HLA alleles at a false discovery rate of 0.05. According to a later genetic analysis, donors in an Asian-associated ancestry cluster had fewer N-insertions in productive TCRs than the approximately 670-donor mean. Most TCR sequences were seen in very few donors, while some public TCRs were found in many individuals. A later analysis found that TCR association rates varied across HLA loci, with DRB1 alleles showing the most associated TCRs and HLA-C alleles the fewest. A few of the identified cytomegalovirus-associated TCR beta chains were confirmed in vitro to be specific for cytomegalovirus antigens. Some IMGT-functional V segments, including TRBV6-2 and TRBV6-3, could not be distinguished by the 87-base-pair reads and were therefore excluded. Several of the top co-occurrence clusters appeared to be linked to parvovirus B19, influenza, CMV and Epstein-Barr virus, according to a later analysis. CMV serostatus was the only immune exposure information available for the cohort. In a later genetic analysis, a missense DCLRE1C variant was associated with V-gene and J-gene trimming of TCR beta chains, and the association was replicated in an independent cohort. A further reported finding was that TCR beta sequences accurately predicted the HLA-A and HLA-B alleles for most subjects in the first cohort. The authors suggested that the approach could potentially be generalized to other disease states and immunological phenotypes. Only TCR beta chains were sequenced in this cohort, and the absence of alpha or paired-chain data limited detectable features. A total of roughly 160 TCR beta chains were listed by the study as associated with cytomegalovirus. Cytomegalovirus status was reported to be diagnosed by the classifier with high specificity and sensitivity in both the original and validation cohorts. Correlated functional status among segregating V segments might be attributable to linkage disequilibrium, but an unknown experimental factor could not be ruled out. In an earlier analysis of 587 of the donors, most TCR beta V segments appeared in productive rearrangements about 90% or about 30% of the time, broadly matching IMGT annotations.

This clonotype originated in a woman between 18 and 29 years old in good health and CMV-seropositive. Recombination linked TRBV19 to TRBJ2-7; a tentative D match to TRBD1 spans 6 bases. Sequenced material: PBMCs. The sequenced DNA is TGTGCCAGTAGTATAGGAGGGGGTACCTCCTACGAGCAGTACTTC. Its translation is CASSIGGGTSYEQYF.